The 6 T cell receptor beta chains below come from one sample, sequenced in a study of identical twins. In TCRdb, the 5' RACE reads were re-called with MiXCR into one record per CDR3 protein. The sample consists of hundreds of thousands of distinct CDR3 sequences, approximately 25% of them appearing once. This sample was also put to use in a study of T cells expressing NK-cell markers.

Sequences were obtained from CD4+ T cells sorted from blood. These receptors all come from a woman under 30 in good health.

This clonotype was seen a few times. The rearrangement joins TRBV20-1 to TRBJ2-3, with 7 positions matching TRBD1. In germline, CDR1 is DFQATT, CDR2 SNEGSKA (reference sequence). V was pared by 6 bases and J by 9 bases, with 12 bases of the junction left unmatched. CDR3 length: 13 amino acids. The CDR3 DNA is TGCAGTGCAATACAGGGGCGAGTTCTCACGCAGTATTTT. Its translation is CSAIQGRVLTQYF.

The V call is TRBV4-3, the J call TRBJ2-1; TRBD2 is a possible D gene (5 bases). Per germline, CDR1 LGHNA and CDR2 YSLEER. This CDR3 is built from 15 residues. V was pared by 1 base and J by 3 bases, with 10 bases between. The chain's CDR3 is CASSQGLPSYNEQFF. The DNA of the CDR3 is TGCGCCAGCAGCCAAGGACTACCCAGCTACAATGAGCAGTTCTTC.

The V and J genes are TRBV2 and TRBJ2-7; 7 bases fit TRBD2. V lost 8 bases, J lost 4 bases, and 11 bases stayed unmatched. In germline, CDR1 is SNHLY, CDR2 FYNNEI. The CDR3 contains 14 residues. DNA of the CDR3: TGTGCCAGCGCGCAGGCGGGAGTTCTATACGAGCAGTACTTC. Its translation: CASAQAGVLYEQYF.

The CDR3 here is CASSESPSEPSYNEQFF. The CDR3 DNA is TGCGCCAGCAGTGAGTCTCCTAGCGAACCCTCCTACAATGAGCAGTTCTTC. The chain couples TRBV10-2 to TRBJ2-1; D may be TRBD2 (6 bases). V gave up 0 bases and J gave up 0 bases, with 12 bases separating them. Germline CDR1 reads WSHSY; CDR2 reads SAAADI. CDR3 length: 17 residues.

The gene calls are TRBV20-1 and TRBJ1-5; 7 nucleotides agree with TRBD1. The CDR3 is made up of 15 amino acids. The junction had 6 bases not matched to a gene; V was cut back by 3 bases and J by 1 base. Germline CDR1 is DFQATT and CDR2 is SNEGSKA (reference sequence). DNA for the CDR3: TGCAGTGCTAGTAGAGGGGGCGGGAGCAATCAGCCCCAGCATTTT. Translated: CSASRGGGSNQPQHF.

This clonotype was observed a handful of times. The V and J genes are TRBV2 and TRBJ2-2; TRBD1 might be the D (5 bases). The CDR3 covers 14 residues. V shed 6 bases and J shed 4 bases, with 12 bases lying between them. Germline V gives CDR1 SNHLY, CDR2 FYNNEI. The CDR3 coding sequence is TGTGCCAGCAGAAGCAGGGTTGGCACCGGGGAGCTGTTTTTT. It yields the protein CASRSRVGTGELFF.